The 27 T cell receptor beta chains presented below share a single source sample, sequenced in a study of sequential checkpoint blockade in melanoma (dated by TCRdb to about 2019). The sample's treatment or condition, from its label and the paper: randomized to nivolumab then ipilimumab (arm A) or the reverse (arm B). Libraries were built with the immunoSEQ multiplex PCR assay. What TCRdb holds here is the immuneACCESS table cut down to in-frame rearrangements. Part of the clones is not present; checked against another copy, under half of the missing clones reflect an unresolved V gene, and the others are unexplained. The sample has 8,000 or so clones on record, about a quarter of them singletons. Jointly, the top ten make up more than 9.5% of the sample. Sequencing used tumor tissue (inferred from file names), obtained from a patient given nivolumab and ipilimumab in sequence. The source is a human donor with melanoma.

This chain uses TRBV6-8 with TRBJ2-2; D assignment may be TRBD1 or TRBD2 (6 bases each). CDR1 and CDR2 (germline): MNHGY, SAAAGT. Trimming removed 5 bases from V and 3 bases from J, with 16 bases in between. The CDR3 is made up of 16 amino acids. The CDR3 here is CASSHQRGRHTGELFF. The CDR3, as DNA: TGTGCCAGCAGTCATCAAAGGGGGAGGCACACCGGGGAGCTGTTTTTT.

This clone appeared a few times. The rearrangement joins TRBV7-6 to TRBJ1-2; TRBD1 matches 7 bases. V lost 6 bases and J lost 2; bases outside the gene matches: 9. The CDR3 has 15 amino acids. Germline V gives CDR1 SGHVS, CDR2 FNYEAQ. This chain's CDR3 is CASRRGGRGNYGYTF. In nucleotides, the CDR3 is TGTGCCAGCAGACGAGGGGGCAGGGGGAACTATGGCTACACCTTC.

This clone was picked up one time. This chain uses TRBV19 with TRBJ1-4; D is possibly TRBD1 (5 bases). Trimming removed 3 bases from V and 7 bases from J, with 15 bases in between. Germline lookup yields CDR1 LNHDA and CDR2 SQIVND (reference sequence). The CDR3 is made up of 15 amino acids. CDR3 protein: CASSISQGRSEKLFF. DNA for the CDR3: TGTGCCAGTAGTATCTCGCAGGGACGGAGTGAAAAACTGTTTTTT.

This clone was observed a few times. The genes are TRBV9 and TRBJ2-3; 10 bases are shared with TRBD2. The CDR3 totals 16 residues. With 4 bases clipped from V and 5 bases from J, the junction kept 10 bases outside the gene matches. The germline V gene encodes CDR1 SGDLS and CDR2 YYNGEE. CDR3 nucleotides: TGTGCCAGCAGCCCATTCAGCGGGAGGGCCCAAGATACGCAGTATTTT. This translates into CASSPFSGRAQDTQYF.

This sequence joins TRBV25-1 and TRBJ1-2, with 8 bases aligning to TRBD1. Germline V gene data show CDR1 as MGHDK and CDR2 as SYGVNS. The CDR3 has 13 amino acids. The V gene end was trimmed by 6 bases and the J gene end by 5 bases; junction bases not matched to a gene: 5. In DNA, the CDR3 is TGTGCCAGCAGCGACAGGGGCGAATATGGCTACACCTTC. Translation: CASSDRGEYGYTF.

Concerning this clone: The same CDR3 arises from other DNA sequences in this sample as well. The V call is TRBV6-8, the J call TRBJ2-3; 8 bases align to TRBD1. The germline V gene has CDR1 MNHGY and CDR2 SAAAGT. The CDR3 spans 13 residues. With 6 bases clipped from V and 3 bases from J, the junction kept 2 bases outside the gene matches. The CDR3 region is CASSRQGTDTQYF. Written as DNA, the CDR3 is TGTGCCAGCAGCCGACAGGGGACAGATACGCAGTATTTT.

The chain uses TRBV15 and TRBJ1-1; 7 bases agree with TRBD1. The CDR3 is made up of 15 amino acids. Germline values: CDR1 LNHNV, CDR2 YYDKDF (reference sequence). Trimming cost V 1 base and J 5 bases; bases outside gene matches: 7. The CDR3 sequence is CATSRVTGVRTEAFF. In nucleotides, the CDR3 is TGTGCCACCAGCAGAGTTACAGGGGTAAGAACTGAAGCTTTCTTT.

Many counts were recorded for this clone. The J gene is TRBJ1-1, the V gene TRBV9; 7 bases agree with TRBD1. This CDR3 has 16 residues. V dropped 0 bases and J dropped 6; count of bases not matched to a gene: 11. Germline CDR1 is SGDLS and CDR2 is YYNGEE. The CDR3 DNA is TGTGCCAGCAGCGTAGAGGGGGCTCCTTGGGATTCTGAAGCTTTCTTT. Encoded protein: CASSVEGAPWDSEAFF.

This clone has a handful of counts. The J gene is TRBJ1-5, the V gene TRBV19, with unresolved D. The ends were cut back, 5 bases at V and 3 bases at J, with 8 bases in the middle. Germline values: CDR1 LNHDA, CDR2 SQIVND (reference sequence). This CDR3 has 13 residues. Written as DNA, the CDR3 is TGTGCCAGTAGTCTCCGGGTCAATCAGCCCCAGCATTTT. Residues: CASSLRVNQPQHF.

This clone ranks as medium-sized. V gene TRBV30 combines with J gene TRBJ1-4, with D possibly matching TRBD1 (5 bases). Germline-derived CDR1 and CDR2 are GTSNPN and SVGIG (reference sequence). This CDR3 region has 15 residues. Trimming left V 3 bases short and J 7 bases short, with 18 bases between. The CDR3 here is CAWSAGLQGSEKLFF. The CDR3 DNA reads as TGTGCCTGGAGCGCCGGGCTTCAGGGAAGTGAAAAACTGTTTTTT.

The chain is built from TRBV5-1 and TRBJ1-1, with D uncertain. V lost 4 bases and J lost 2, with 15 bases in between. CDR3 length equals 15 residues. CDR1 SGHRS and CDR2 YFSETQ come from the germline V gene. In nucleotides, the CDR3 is TGCGCCAGCAGCAGCTGGGGAGGGAGTAACACTGAAGCTTTCTTT. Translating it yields CASSSWGGSNTEAFF.

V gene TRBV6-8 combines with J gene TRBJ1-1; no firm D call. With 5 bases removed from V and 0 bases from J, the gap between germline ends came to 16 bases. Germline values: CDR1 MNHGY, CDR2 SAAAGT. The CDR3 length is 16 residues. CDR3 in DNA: TGTGCCAGCAGTAGGGTCTCCGCAGTTTTGAACACTGAAGCTTTCTTT. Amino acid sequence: CASSRVSAVLNTEAFF.

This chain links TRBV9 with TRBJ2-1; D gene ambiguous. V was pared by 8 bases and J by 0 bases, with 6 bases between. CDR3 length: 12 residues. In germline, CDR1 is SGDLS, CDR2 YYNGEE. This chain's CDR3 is CASGTSYNEQFF. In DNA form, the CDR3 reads TGTGCCAGTGGTACCTCCTACAATGAGCAGTTCTTC.

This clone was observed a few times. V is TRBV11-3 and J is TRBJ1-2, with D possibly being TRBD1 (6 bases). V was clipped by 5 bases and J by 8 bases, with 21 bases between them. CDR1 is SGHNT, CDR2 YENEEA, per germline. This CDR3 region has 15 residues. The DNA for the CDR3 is TGTGCCAGCAGCCAACCGGGGGGCGCAATGTCCGGCTACACCTTC. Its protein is CASSQPGGAMSGYTF.

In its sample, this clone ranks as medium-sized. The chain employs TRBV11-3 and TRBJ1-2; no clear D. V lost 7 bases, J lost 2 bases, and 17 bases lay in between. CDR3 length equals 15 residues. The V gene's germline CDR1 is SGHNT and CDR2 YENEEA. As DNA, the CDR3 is TGTGCCAGCACCCATCAGGATAGAGGGAACTATGGCTACACCTTC. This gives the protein CASTHQDRGNYGYTF. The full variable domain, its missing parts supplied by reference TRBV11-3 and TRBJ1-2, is EAGVVQSPRYKIIEKKQPVAFWCNPISGHNTLYWYLQNLGQGPELLIRYENEEAVDDSQLPKDRFSAERLKGVDSTLKIQPAELGDSAVYLCASTHQDRGNYGYTFGSGTRLTVV.

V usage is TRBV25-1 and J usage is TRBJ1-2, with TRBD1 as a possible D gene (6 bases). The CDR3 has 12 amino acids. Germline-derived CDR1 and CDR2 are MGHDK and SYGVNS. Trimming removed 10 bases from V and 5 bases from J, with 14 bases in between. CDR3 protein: CATSRGRYGYTF. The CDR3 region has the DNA TGTGCCACCTCCAGGGGAAGATATGGCTACACCTTC.

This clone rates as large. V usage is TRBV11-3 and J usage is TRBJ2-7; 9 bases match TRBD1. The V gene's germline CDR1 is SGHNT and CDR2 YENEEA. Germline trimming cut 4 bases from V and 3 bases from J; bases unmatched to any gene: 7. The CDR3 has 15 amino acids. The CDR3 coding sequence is TGTGCCAGCAGCTCACCAGACAGGGGGTTCTACGAGCAGTACGTC. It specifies CASSSPDRGFYEQYV.

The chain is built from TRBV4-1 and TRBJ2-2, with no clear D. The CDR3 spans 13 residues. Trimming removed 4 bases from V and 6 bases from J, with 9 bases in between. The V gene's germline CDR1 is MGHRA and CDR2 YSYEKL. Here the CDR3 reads CASSPLRSGELFF. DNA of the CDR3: TGCGCCAGCAGCCCTCTTCGTTCCGGGGAGCTGTTTTTT.

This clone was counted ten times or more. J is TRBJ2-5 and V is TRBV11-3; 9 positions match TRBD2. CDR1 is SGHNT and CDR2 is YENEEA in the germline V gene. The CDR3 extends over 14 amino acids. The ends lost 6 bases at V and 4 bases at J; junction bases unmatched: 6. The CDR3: CASRTSGRRETQYF. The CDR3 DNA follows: TGTGCCAGCAGGACCAGCGGGAGGCGAGAGACCCAGTACTTC. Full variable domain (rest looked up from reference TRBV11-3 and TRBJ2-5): EAGVVQSPRYKIIEKKQPVAFWCNPISGHNTLYWYLQNLGQGPELLIRYENEEAVDDSQLPKDRFSAERLKGVDSTLKIQPAELGDSAVYLCASRTSGRRETQYFGPGTRLLVL.

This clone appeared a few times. In nucleotides, the CDR3 is TGTGCCAGCAGCTTAGGGCGCCCGACTTATGGCTACACCTTC. It specifies CASSLGRPTYGYTF. This sequence joins TRBV11-3 and TRBJ1-2; D unresolved. The germline CDR1 and CDR2 sequences are SGHNT and YENEEA. The CDR3 contains 14 residues. The V gene lost 1 base and the J gene lost 5 bases, with 11 bases spanning the gap.

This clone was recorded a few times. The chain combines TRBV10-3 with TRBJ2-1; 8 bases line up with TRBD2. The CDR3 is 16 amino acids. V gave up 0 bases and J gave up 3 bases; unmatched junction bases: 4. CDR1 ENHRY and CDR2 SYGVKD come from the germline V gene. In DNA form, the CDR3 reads TGTGCCATCAGTGAGTCGAGCGGGAGAGACTACAATGAGCAGTTCTTC. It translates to CAISESSGRDYNEQFF.

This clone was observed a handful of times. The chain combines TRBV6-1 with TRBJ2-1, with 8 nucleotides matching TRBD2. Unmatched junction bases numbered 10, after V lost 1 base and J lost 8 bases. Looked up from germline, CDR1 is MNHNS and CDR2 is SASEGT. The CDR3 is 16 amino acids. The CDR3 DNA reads TGTGCCAGCAGTGAAGGGCCGGGAGGGTCCCTCTATGAGCAGTTCTTC. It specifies CASSEGPGGSLYEQFF.

The CDR3 sequence: CASSLGLAGGNQETQYF. CDR3 coding DNA: TGCGCCAGCAGCTTGGGACTAGCGGGAGGTAACCAAGAGACCCAGTACTTC. The chain employs TRBV5-1 and TRBJ2-5; 13 bases line up with TRBD2. The trim removed 0 bases at V and 0 bases at J, leaving 2 bases unmatched. Germline assignment: CDR1 SGHRS and CDR2 YFSETQ. The CDR3 runs 17 residues.

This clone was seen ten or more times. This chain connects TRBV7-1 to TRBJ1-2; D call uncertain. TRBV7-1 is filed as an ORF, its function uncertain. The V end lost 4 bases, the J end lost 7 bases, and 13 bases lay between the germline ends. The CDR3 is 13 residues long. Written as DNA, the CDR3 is TGTGCCAGCAGCTTAGTCGAGCTGGGTGGCTACACCTTC. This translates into CASSLVELGGYTF.

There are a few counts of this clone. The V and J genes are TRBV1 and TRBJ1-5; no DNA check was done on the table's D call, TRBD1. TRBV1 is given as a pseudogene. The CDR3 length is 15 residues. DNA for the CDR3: TGCGCCAGCAGCCAAGCTTGGGGCGGCAATCAGCCCCAGCATTTT. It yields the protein CASSQAWGGNQPQHF.

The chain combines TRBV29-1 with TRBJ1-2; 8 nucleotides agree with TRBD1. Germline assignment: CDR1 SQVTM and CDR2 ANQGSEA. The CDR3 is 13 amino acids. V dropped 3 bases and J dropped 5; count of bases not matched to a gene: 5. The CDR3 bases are TGCAGCGTTGAGGACAGGGAAAATTATGGCTACACCTTC. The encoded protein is CSVEDRENYGYTF. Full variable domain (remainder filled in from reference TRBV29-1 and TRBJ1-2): SAVISQKPSRDICQRGTSLTIQCQVDSQVTMMFWYRQQPGQSLTLIATANQGSEATYESGFVIDKFPISRPNLTFSTLTVSNMSPEDSSIYLCSVEDRENYGYTFGSGTRLTVV.

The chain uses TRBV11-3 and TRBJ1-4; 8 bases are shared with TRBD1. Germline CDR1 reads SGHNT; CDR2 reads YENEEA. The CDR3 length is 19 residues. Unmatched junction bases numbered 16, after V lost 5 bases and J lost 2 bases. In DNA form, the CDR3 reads TGTGCCAGCAGCCCTAGGGCCTCCGGGACAGGTTTTACTAATGAAAAACTGTTTTTT. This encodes CASSPRASGTGFTNEKLFF.